A single sample gave rise to the 9 T cell receptor beta chains below, sequenced in a study of neurological immune-mediated disorders. TCRdb reprocessed the 5' RACE reads via MiXCR and lists one record per CDR3 protein. Of tens of thousands of distinct CDR3 sequences listed, roughly 3.5% are singletons. Material for sequencing was PBMCs. The receptor source for this set is a woman aged 45-60 years with multiple sclerosis.

The CDR3 spells CASSLNGGVNTEAFF. DNA of the CDR3: TGTGCCAGCAGCTTAAATGGGGGGGTGAACACTGAAGCTTTCTTT. The V call is TRBV11-2, the J call TRBJ1-1, with D tentatively TRBD1 (5 bases). Looked up from germline, CDR1 is SGHAT and CDR2 is FQNNGV. The CDR3 sequence is 15 residues long. V gave up 2 bases and J gave up 0 bases, with 10 bases separating them.

This clonotype was picked up many times. This chain uses TRBV18 with TRBJ2-3, with D uncertain. V was cut by 6 bases and J by 3 bases, with 10 bases left in between. The CDR3 consists of 13 residues. The germline V gene has CDR1 KGHSH and CDR2 LQKENI. The CDR3 nucleotides are TGTGCCAGCTCGCATTCGCAAACAGATACGCAGTATTTT. Translation: CASSHSQTDTQYF.

This clonotype was detected ten times or more. The gene calls are TRBV6-5 and TRBJ1-1; D remains unclear. There are 13 residues in the CDR3. CDR1 is MNHEY and CDR2 is SVGAGI in the germline V gene. Deletions cut 7 bases from V and 1 base from J, with 10 bases between. The CDR3 loop is CASTPRGNTEAFF. DNA of the CDR3: TGTGCCAGCACCCCCCGCGGGAACACTGAAGCTTTCTTT.

Ten or more counts support this clonotype. The chain is built from TRBV7-9 and TRBJ2-1; tentative D call: TRBD1 (6 bases). CDR1 is SEHNR and CDR2 is FQNEAQ in the germline V gene (reference sequence). The CDR3 contains 18 residues. The V end lost 7 bases, the J end lost 1 base, and 23 bases lay between the germline ends. CDR3 nucleotides: TGTGCCAGCACACACCCCCGGGTTAGGGACAATTCCTACAATGAGCAGTTCTTC. Encoded protein: CASTHPRVRDNSYNEQFF.

This clonotype was seen repeatedly, ten times or more. The CDR3 sequence is CASSLRAETQYF. The CDR3, as DNA: TGTGCCAGCAGTTTGAGGGCCGAGACCCAGTACTTC. V usage is TRBV12-3 or TRBV12-4 and J usage is TRBJ2-5; D perhaps matches TRBD2 (5 bases). The V end lost 3 bases, the J end lost 5 bases, and 7 bases lay between the germline ends. This CDR3 has 12 amino acids.

This clonotype was counted ten times or more. The gene calls are TRBV9 and TRBJ2-7; no definite D call. Per the germline V gene, CDR1 is SGDLS and CDR2 is YYNGEE. V shed 0 bases and J shed 6 bases, with 13 bases lying between them. There are 14 residues in the CDR3. CDR3: CASSVEPSVGEQYF. Here the CDR3 DNA reads TGTGCCAGCAGCGTAGAGCCGTCCGTGGGCGAGCAGTACTTC.

This clonotype has at least ten counts. The genes are TRBV4-3 and TRBJ1-4; 7 nucleotides line up with TRBD1. The CDR3 runs 18 residues. CDR1 LGHNA and CDR2 YSLEER come from the germline V gene. With 2 bases clipped from V and 7 bases from J, the junction kept 16 bases outside the gene matches. CDR3 region: CASSQSPSGTVYTEKLFF. In nucleotides, the CDR3 is TGCGCCAGCAGCCAAAGTCCCTCCGGGACAGTTTATACTGAAAAACTGTTTTTT.

This clonotype appeared many times. The gene calls are TRBV7-2 and TRBJ1-1; TRBD1 matches at 7 bases. CDR3 size: 15 residues. After removal of 6 bases from V and 6 bases from J, the junction contained 13 bases not matched to a gene. Germline V gene data show CDR1 as SGHTA and CDR2 as FQGNSA. The CDR3 loop is CASSTGTDSLAEAFF. CDR3 nucleotide sequence: TGTGCCAGCAGTACCGGGACAGACTCCTTGGCTGAAGCTTTCTTT.

Of note for this clonotype: This could be a read error, since a much larger clone is one nucleotide away. This likely comes from a read error, as the CDR3 has no conserved phenylalanine or tryptophan at its end. This sequence joins TRBV7-2 and TRBJ2-5; no clear D. The germline V gene encodes CDR1 SGHTA and CDR2 FQGNSA. Trimming removed 8 bases from V and 2 bases from J, with 12 bases in between. The CDR3 is 13 amino acids. CDR3 region: CASSKTWQETQYV. The CDR3 nucleotides are TGTGCCAGCTCCAAGACATGGCAAGAGACCCAGTACGTC.